This T cell receptor (beta chain) stems from a study of molecular identifiers for immune sequencing clone quantification. Regarding the study as a whole: Jurkat TCR RNA spiked in from one cell could reportedly be detected among approximately 980,000 naive cells.

Bulk libraries came from a prior protocol with listed TCR primers. TCRdb recomputed calls from the PCR reads with MiXCR, one row per CDR3 protein. This table has more than 450,000 distinct CDR3 sequences, about 20% appearing once. CDR1 MGHDK and CDR2 SYGVNS come from the germline V gene. The CDR3 has 18 amino acids. The sample holds one count of this clonotype. Its antigen is not known. The junction shows a germline mismatch at one end, possibly a read error. This sequence joins TRBV25-1 and TRBJ2-2, with 11 bases aligning to TRBD2. The sequencing sample was made of naive CD8+ T cells from blood, with Jurkat cell RNA spiked in. The subset denotes: FACS-sorted CD8+CD4-CCR7+CD45RA+ naive T cells. The receptor's source is a human donor in good health. Some libraries in this study had Jurkat cell RNA spiked in. The CDR3 sequence is CVSSTPPRVAGGPGELFF. The DNA of the CDR3 is TGTGTCAGCAGCACACCCCCCCGGGTAGCGGGAGGGCCCGGGGAGCTGTTTTTT.